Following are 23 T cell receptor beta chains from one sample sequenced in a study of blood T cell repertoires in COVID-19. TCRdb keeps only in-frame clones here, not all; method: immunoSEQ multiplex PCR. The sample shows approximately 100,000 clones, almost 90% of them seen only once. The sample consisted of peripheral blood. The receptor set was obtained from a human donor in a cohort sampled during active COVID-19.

The CDR3: CASSSRTGSNTQYF. DNA for the CDR3: TGTGCCAGCTCATCCCGGACAGGGTCAAATACGCAGTATTTT. The chain uses TRBV18 and TRBJ2-3, with TRBD1 matching 8 bases. Trimming took 5 bases from V and 7 from J; bases not matched to a gene: 8. CDR1 is KGHSH, CDR2 LQKENI, per germline. This CDR3 has 14 residues.

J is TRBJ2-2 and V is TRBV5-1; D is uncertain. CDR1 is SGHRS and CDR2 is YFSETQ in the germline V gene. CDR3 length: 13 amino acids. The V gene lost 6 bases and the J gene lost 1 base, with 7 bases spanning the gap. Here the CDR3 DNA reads TGCGCCAGCACAACGGGGAACACCGGGGAGCTGTTTTTT. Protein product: CASTTGNTGELFF.

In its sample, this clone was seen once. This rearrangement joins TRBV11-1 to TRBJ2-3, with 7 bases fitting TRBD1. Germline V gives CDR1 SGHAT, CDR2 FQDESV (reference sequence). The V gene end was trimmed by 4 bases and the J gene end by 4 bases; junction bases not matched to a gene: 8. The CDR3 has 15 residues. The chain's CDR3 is CASSSNRGRADTQYF. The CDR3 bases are TGTGCCAGCAGCTCTAACAGGGGCAGGGCAGATACGCAGTATTTT.

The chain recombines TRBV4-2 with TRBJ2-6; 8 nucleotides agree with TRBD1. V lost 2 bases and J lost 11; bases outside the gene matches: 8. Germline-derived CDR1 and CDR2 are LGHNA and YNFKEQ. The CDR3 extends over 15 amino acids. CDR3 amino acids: CASSQSQDRVHVLTF. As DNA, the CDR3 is TGTGCCAGCAGCCAAAGTCAGGACAGGGTGCACGTCCTGACTTTC.

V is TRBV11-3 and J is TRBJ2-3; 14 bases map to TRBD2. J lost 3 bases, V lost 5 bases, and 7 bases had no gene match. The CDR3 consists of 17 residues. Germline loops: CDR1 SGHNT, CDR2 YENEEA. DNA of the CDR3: TGTGCCAGCAGCCCGACTAGCGGGAGGGCCTTGACAGATACGCAGTATTTT. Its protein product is CASSPTSGRALTDTQYF.

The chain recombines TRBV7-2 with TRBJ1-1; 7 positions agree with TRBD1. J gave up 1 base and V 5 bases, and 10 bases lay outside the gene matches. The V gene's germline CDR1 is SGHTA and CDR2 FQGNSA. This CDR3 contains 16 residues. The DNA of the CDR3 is TGTGCCAGCAGCGTACGGGACAGCGTTTCGAACACTGAAGCTTTCTTT. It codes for CASSVRDSVSNTEAFF.

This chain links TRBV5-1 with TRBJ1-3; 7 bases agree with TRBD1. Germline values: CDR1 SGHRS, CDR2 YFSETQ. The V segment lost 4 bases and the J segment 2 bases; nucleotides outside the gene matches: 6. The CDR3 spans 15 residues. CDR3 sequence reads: CASSHNTGAGNTIYF. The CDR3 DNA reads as TGCGCCAGCAGCCACAATACAGGGGCTGGAAACACCATATATTTT.

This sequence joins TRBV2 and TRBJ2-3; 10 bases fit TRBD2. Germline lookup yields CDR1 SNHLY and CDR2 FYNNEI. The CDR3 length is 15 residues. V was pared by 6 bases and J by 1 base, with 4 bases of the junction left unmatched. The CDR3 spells CASSSGTSGTDTQYF. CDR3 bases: TGTGCCAGCAGCTCCGGGACTAGCGGCACAGATACGCAGTATTTT.

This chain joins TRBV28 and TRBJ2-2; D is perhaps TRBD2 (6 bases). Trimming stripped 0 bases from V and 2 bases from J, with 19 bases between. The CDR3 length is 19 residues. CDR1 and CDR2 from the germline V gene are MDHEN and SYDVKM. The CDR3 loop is CASSLWGGLLIGNTGELFF. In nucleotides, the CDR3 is TGTGCCAGCAGTTTATGGGGGGGACTCCTGATAGGAAACACCGGGGAGCTGTTTTTT.

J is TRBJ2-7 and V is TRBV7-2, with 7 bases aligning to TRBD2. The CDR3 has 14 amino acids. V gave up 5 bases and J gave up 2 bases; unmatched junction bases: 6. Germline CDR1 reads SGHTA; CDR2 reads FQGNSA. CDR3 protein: CASSMGGGAYEQYF. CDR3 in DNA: TGTGCCAGCAGCATGGGGGGGGGTGCCTACGAGCAGTACTTC.

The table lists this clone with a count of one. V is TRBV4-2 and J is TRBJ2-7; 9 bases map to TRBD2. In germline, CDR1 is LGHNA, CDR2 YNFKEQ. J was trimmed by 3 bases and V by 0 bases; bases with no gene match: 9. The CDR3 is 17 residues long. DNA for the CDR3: TGTGCCAGCAGCCAAGAATATGGGACTAGCATTAGCTACGAGCAGTACTTC. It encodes CASSQEYGTSISYEQYF.

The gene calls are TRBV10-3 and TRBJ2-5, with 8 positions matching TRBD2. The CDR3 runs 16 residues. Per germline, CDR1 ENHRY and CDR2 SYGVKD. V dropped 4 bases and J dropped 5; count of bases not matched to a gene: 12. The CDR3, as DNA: TGTGCCATCAGTGTAAGCGGGAGCAGCTCAGGGGAGACCCAGTACTTC. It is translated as CAISVSGSSSGETQYF.

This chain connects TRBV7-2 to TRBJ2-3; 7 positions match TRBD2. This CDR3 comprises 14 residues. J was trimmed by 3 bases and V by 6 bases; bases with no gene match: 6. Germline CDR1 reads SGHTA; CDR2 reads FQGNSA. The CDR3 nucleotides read TGTGCCAGCAGGCCCCGGGGGGAAACAGATACGCAGTATTTT. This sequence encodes CASRPRGETDTQYF.

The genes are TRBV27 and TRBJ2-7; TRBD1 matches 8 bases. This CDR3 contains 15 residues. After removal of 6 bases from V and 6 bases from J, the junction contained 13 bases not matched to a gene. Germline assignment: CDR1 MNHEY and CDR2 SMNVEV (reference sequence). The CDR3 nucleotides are TGTGCCAGCAGCTACACCGGACAGGGTATGTCCGAGCAGTACTTC. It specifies CASSYTGQGMSEQYF.

As DNA, the CDR3 is TGTGCCAGCAGTTTATGGCAGGGCAATCAAGAGACCCAGTACTTC. This sequence encodes CASSLWQGNQETQYF. V and J are TRBV27 and TRBJ2-5, with D possibly TRBD1 on 5 matching bases. The CDR3 runs 15 residues. V was shortened by 1 base and J by 2 bases, with 11 bases between the two germline ends. Germline CDR1 MNHEY, CDR2 SMNVEV (reference sequence).

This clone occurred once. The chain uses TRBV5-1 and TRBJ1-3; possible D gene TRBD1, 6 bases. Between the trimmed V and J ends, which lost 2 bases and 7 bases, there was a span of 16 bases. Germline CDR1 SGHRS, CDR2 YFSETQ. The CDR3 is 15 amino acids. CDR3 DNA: TGCGCCAGCAGCTTTACAGGGATCGGTCGGAACACCATATATTTT. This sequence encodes CASSFTGIGRNTIYF.

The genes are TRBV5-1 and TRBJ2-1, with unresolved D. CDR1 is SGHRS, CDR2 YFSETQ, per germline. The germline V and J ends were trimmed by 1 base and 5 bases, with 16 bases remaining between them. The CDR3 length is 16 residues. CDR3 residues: CASSLPGTLLNNEQFF. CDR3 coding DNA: TGCGCCAGCAGCTTGCCCGGCACCCTACTAAACAATGAGCAGTTCTTC.

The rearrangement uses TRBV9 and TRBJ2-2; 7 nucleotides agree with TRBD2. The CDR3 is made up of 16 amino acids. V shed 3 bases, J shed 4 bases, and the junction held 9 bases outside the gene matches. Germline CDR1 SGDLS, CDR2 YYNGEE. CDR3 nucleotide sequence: TGTGCCAGCAGCGCGGGGGGACTTCCCCTCACCGGGGAGCTGTTTTTT. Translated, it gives CASSAGGLPLTGELFF.

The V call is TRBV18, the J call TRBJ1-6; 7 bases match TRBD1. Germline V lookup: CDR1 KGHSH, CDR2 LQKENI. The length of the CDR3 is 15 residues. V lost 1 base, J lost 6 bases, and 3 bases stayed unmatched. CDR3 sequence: CASSPQGAGNSPLHF. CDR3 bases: TGTGCCAGCTCACCACAGGGGGCAGGTAATTCACCCCTCCACTTT.

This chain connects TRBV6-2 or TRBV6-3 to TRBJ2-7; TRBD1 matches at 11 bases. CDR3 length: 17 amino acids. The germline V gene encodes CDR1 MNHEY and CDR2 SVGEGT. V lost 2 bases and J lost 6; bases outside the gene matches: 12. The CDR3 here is CASSYTGQGVATGEQYF. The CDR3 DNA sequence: TGTGCCAGCAGTTACACGGGACAGGGGGTTGCTACTGGCGAGCAGTACTTC.

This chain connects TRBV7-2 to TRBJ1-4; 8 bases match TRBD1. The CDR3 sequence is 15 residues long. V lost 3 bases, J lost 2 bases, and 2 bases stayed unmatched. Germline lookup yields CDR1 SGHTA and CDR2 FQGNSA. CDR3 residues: CASSFDRGTNEKLFF. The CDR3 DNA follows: TGTGCCAGCAGCTTCGACAGGGGTACTAATGAAAAACTGTTTTTT.

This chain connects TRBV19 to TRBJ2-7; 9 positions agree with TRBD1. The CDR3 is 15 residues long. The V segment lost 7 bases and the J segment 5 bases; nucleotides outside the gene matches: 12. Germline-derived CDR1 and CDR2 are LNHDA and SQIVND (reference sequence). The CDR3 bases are TGTGCCAGTACCCCCGCGGACAGGGGATTCCACGAGCAGTACTTC. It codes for CASTPADRGFHEQYF.

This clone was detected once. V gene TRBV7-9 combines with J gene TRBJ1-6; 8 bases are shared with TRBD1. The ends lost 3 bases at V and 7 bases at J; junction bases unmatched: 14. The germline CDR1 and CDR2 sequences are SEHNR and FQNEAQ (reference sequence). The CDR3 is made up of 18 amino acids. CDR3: CASSFHRTPGGWNSPLHF. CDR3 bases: TGTGCCAGCAGCTTTCACCGTACCCCAGGGGGCTGGAATTCACCCCTCCACTTT.